The 10 T cell receptor beta chains below come from one sample, sequenced in a study of cytomegalovirus exposure and HLA in healthy donors. The PCR had 60 Vbeta and 13 Jbeta primers. The method was immunoSEQ multiplex PCR; TCRdb's version includes in-frame clones alone and lacks a portion of them. Seen here are about 190,000 clones, approximately 80% observed once, and the top ten hold about 2.4%. The specimen sequenced was PBMCs. The source is a male donor in good health and CMV-seronegative.

The chain is built from TRBV2 and TRBJ1-2, with D hard to call. This CDR3 region has 14 residues. V was cut by 6 bases and J by 8 bases, with 19 bases left in between. From germline, CDR1 is SNHLY and CDR2 FYNNEI. The CDR3 bases are TGTGCCAGCAGCGAGCGGGAGAACCCCCTGGGCTACACCTTC. Protein sequence: CASSERENPLGYTF.

V and J are TRBV7-9 and TRBJ1-1; 10 bases are a match to TRBD1. Germline CDR1 is SEHNR and CDR2 is FQNEAQ (reference sequence). Unmatched junction bases numbered 3, after V lost 4 bases and J lost 1 base. The CDR3 has 15 amino acids. The CDR3 protein is CASSYGQGENTEAFF. The CDR3 DNA sequence: TGTGCCAGCAGCTATGGACAGGGGGAGAACACTGAAGCTTTCTTT.

This chain links TRBV7-6 with TRBJ2-7, with 8 positions matching TRBD1. Germline V gives CDR1 SGHVS, CDR2 FNYEAQ. The CDR3 is 16 amino acids. With 2 bases clipped from V and 2 bases from J, the junction kept 8 bases outside the gene matches. CDR3 DNA sequence: TGTGCCAGCAGCTTACCAACCGGACAGGGACCCTACGAGCAGTACTTC. Encoded protein: CASSLPTGQGPYEQYF. Combining the CDR3 with reference TRBV7-6 and TRBJ2-7 gives the whole variable domain GAGVSQSPRYKVTKRGQDVALRCDPISGHVSLYWYRQALGQGPEFLTYFNYEAQQDKSGLPNDRFSAERPEGSISTLTIQRTEQRDSAMYRCASSLPTGQGPYEQYFGPGTRLTVT.

The rearrangement links TRBV10-3 to TRBJ1-1; 8 bases align to TRBD1. The CDR3 has 20 amino acids. V trimming: 0 bases; J trimming: 0 bases; junction bases outside the gene matches: 15. CDR1 ENHRY and CDR2 SYGVKD come from the germline V gene. The CDR3 loop reads CAISESYYWTGNHMNTEAFF. CDR3 DNA: TGTGCCATCAGTGAGTCGTACTATTGGACAGGGAATCATATGAACACTGAAGCTTTCTTT.

The chain recombines TRBV6-1 with TRBJ2-4; 10 positions match TRBD1. This CDR3 is built from 19 residues. Germline trimming cut 6 bases from V and 0 bases from J; bases unmatched to any gene: 14. Germline V gene sequence: CDR1 MNHNS, CDR2 SASEGT. The CDR3 protein is CASSELGQGVSLAKNIQYF. CDR3 DNA: TGTGCCAGCAGCGAACTAGGACAGGGGGTTTCGCTAGCCAAAAACATTCAGTACTTC.

This chain uses TRBV7-9 with TRBJ2-1, with TRBD2 matching over 10 bases. The CDR3 has 15 residues. From germline, CDR1 is SEHNR and CDR2 FQNEAQ (reference sequence). The V segment lost 6 bases and the J segment 4 bases; nucleotides outside the gene matches: 6. The CDR3 DNA reads as TGTGCCAGCAGTTCTAGGACTAGCGGTTACAATGAGCAGTTCTTC. This codes for CASSSRTSGYNEQFF.

The chain employs TRBV13 and TRBJ2-5; maybe TRBD1 (5 bases). This CDR3 is built from 15 residues. The V gene lost 2 bases and the J gene lost 2 bases, with 12 bases spanning the gap. The germline gives CDR1 PRHDT, CDR2 FYEKMQ (reference sequence). CDR3 residues: CASSLLQEIQETQYF. CDR3 DNA: TGTGCCAGCAGCTTACTACAGGAGATACAAGAGACCCAGTACTTC.

The chain recombines TRBV7-9 with TRBJ1-5; perhaps TRBD1 as D (6 bases). The CDR3 runs 15 residues. V was cut by 4 bases and J by 0 bases, with 10 bases left in between. In germline, CDR1 is SEHNR, CDR2 FQNEAQ (reference sequence). CDR3 nucleotide sequence: TGTGCCAGCAGCTCAGCAGGGGCTAGCAATCAGCCCCAGCATTTT. Its protein product is CASSSAGASNQPQHF.

This chain uses TRBV29-1 with TRBJ1-2, with TRBD1 identical over 8 bases. This CDR3 spans 15 amino acids. Germline CDR1 and CDR2: SQVTM and ANQGSEA. V was clipped by 3 bases and J by 2 bases; unmatched bases: 8. CDR3 region: CSVDPSGQGNYGYTF. CDR3 nucleotide sequence: TGCAGCGTTGATCCCTCCGGACAGGGCAACTATGGCTACACCTTC.

This clone was picked up a small number of times. The chain has TRBV2 and TRBJ1-2, with a possible D match to TRBD1 (6 bases). Trimming took off 6 bases at V and 8 bases at J, with 16 bases between the two ends. The germline V gene encodes CDR1 SNHLY and CDR2 FYNNEI. This CDR3 is built from 13 residues. CDR3 residues: CASSQQGFRGYTF. The DNA for the CDR3 is TGTGCCAGCAGCCAACAGGGATTTCGGGGCTACACCTTC.